Sequencing of this TCR beta chain was carried out in a study of T-cell reconstitution after alpha-beta-depleted transplantation in children. Germline lookup yields CDR1 SGHRS and CDR2 YFSETQ. This CDR3 spans 13 amino acids. The V and J ends lost 4 bases and 10 bases, in that order; junction bases with no gene match: 6. The sample holds a few counts of this clonotype. Unique molecular identifiers tagged the TCRbeta library. Via MiXCR, TCRdb re-called the PCR reads, giving one row per CDR3 protein. This repertoire shows approximately 980,000 distinct CDR3 sequences, around 30% found once; its top ten account for about 28%.

The clonotype comes from a boy less than two years old who had a stem cell transplant for SCID, so the T cells may come from the graft donor. Sequencing used PBMCs, mostly from graft donor cells, obtained 360 days after TCRalphabeta/CD19-depleted stem cell transplant. This rearrangement joins TRBV5-1 to TRBJ2-1, with 9 bases lining up with TRBD2. The CDR3 DNA follows: TGCGCCAGCAGCACCCATAGCGGGGGAGAGCAGTTCTTC. Its translation is CASSTHSGGEQFF.